This TCR beta chain was sequenced in a study of technical replicates of blood from a handful of donors. Generated by immunoSEQ multiplex PCR, the TCRdb table keeps only in-frame clones and is missing some. The sample records 90,000 to 100,000 clones, around 96% being singletons. CDR3 length: 15 residues. Germline V CDR1 and CDR2: LGHNA, YNFKEQ. Trimming removed 0 bases at V and 4 bases at J, with 9 bases between. This chain connects TRBV4-2 to TRBJ1-4, with D unclear. The sample comprised T cells isolated from PBMCs. The sequence came from a human donor in good health. CDR3 loop: CASSQDPRVNEKLFF. Here the CDR3 DNA reads TGTGCCAGCAGCCAAGATCCCCGGGTTAATGAAAAACTGTTTTTT.